This TCR beta chain is from a study of shared clonotypes between healthy human individuals. Study details: A couple of female and a few male donors aged 18 to 49 were enrolled.

Worth noting for this clone: As yet, its antigen is unknown.

Produced via immunoSEQ multiplex PCR; TCRdb's table is partial and in-frame only. The table records about 2.2 million clones, just over 90% of them present only once. CD45RO-negative, CCR7-positively selected cells formed the naive CD8 fraction, excluding terminally differentiated effector memory CD45RA+ cells. The CDR3 has 16 residues. Germline CDR1 and CDR2: LNHDA and SQIVND (reference sequence). The V gene end was trimmed by 2 bases and the J gene end by 1 base; junction bases not matched to a gene: 1. Study-level points and caveats: Between a few donors, naive CD4 clonotypes were shared at a level of about 5%. A generally larger estimated richness was seen in naive subsets than in memory subsets.

The chain links TRBV19 to TRBJ2-3; 12 bases line up with TRBD2. The sample comprised naive CD8+ T cells from PBMCs. The sequence came from a young man in good health. Some clones in this sample may be carry-over from other donors' samples. The CDR3 sequence: CASSIRLAGGTDTQYF. CDR3 nucleotide sequence: TGTGCCAGTAGTATAAGACTAGCGGGAGGCACAGATACGCAGTATTTT.